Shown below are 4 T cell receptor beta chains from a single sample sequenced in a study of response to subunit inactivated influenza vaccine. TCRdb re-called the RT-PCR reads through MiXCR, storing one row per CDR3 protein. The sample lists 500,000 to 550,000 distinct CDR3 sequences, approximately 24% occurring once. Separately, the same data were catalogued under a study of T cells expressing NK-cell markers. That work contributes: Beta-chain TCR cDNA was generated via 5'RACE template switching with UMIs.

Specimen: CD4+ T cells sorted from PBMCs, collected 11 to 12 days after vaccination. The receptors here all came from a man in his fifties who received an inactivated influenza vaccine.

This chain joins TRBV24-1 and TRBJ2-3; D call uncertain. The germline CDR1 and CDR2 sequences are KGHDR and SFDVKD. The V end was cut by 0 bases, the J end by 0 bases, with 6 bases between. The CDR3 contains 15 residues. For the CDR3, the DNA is TGTGCCACCAGTGATTTGGGCGGTAGCACAGATACGCAGTATTTT. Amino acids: CATSDLGGSTDTQYF.

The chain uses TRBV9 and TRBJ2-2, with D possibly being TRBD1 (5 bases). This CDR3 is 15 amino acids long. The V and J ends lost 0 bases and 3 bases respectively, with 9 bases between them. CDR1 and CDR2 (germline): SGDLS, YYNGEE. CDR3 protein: CASSVAGRDTGELFF. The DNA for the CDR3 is TGTGCCAGCAGCGTAGCAGGGCGAGACACCGGGGAGCTGTTTTTT.

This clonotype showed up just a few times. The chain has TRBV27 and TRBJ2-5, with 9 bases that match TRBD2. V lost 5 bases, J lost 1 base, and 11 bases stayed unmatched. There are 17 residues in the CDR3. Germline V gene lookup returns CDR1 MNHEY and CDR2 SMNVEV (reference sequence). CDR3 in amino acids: CASSPPGSGSFQETQYF. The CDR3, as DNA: TGTGCCAGCAGTCCCCCGGGTAGCGGGAGCTTCCAAGAGACCCAGTACTTC.

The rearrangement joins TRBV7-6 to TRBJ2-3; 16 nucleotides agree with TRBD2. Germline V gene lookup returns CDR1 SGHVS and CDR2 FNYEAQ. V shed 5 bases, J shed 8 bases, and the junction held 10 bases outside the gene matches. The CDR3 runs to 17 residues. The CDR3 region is CASSPGTSGRVSSTQYF. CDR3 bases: TGTGCCAGCAGCCCCGGGACTAGCGGGAGGGTGAGCAGTACGCAGTATTTT. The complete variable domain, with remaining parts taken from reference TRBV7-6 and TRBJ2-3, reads GAGVSQSPRYKVTKRGQDVALRCDPISGHVSLYWYRQALGQGPEFLTYFNYEAQQDKSGLPNDRFSAERPEGSISTLTIQRTEQRDSAMYRCASSPGTSGRVSSTQYFGPGTRLTVL.